The 23 T cell receptor beta chains below all came from one sample that was sequenced in a study of human T cells and chemical hapten exposure. Each CDR3 protein gets one entry after TCRdb re-called the RACE reads with MiXCR. The sample has about 90,000 distinct CDR3 sequences; under 12% are singletons. Time point given: patch test 1, 2 weeks after DPC sensitization. Treatment noted: therapeutic diphenylcyclopropenone sensitization with weekly scalp DPC. This material consisted of whole blood, taken in connection with sensitization to the hapten diphenylcyclopropenone (DPC). Receptor source: a man in his forties with alopecia areata. Some clones in this sample may be carry-over from other donors' samples.

This clonotype was found a few times. V gene TRBV18 combines with J gene TRBJ2-5, with 7 bases fitting TRBD1. J was trimmed by 2 bases and V by 6 bases; bases with no gene match: 3. The CDR3 is made up of 13 amino acids. CDR1 and CDR2 from the germline V gene are KGHSH and LQKENI. CDR3 loop: CASSKGQQETQYF. The CDR3 region has the DNA TGTGCCAGCTCGAAGGGACAGCAAGAGACCCAGTACTTC.

This sequence joins TRBV20-1 and TRBJ1-2; 7 bases are shared with TRBD1. V lost 0 bases and J lost 4; bases outside the gene matches: 8. Germline V gene data show CDR1 as DFQATT and CDR2 as SNEGSKA (reference sequence). This CDR3 has 15 amino acids. CDR3 nucleotide sequence: TGCAGTGCTAGAGATGGAAGGGGGCGCGGCTATGGCTACACCTTC. It is translated as CSARDGRGRGYGYTF.

This clonotype came up many times. CDR3 in amino acids: CASSQVGSNQPQHF. The CDR3 DNA reads TGCGCCAGCAGCCAAGTGGGTAGCAATCAGCCCCAGCATTTT. V and J are TRBV4-1 and TRBJ1-5; D is uncertain. Per germline, CDR1 MGHRA and CDR2 YSYEKL. Between the trimmed V and J ends, which lost 1 base and 0 bases, there was a span of 4 bases. CDR3 size: 14 residues.

This clonotype has just a few counts. The chain is built from TRBV6-2 or TRBV6-3 and TRBJ2-7, with D possibly being TRBD1 (5 bases). The CDR3 covers 12 residues. The V end was cut by 6 bases, the J end by 6 bases, with 12 bases between. Germline V lookup: CDR1 MNHEY, CDR2 SVGEGT. The chain's CDR3 is CASRLQESEQYF. The CDR3 nucleotides are TGTGCCAGCAGATTACAGGAATCCGAGCAGTACTTC.

This clonotype has ten or more counts. V and J are TRBV9 and TRBJ2-2; D not resolved. The CDR3 is 14 amino acids. Trimming pared 3 bases from V and 5 bases from J, leaving 11 bases between. Per germline, CDR1 SGDLS and CDR2 YYNGEE. CDR3 loop: CASSADPPTGELFF. Here the CDR3 DNA reads TGTGCCAGCAGCGCGGACCCGCCGACCGGGGAGCTGTTTTTT.

This clonotype has only a few counts. The CDR3 reads CSAPLAGGADTQYF. The CDR3 DNA reads TGCAGTGCCCCACTAGCGGGAGGGGCAGATACGCAGTATTTT. J is TRBJ2-3 and V is TRBV20-1, with TRBD2 identical over 13 bases. Germline CDR1 reads DFQATT; CDR2 reads SNEGSKA (reference sequence). The trim removed 6 bases at V and 4 bases at J, leaving 4 bases unmatched. This CDR3 comprises 14 residues.

The genes are TRBV7-2 and TRBJ2-7, with D possibly TRBD2 on 5 matching bases. Trimming cost V 7 bases and J 0 bases, with 13 bases left between them. The CDR3 has 14 amino acids. Germline CDR1 SGHTA, CDR2 FQGNSA. The CDR3 reads CASTLGGSSYEQYF. In DNA form, the CDR3 reads TGTGCCAGCACCCTCGGAGGCAGCTCCTACGAGCAGTACTTC.

V gene TRBV7-9 combines with J gene TRBJ2-7, with D possibly being TRBD2 (6 bases). V gave up 6 bases and J gave up 5 bases, with 11 bases separating them. The CDR3 length is 12 residues. CDR1 is SEHNR, CDR2 FQNEAQ, per germline (reference sequence). The DNA for the CDR3 is TGTGCCAGCAGTGGCGGGGATAACGAGCAGTACTTC. Amino acids: CASSGGDNEQYF.

V gene TRBV2 combines with J gene TRBJ1-1; TRBD1 matches at 8 bases. The germline V gene has CDR1 SNHLY and CDR2 FYNNEI. The ends lost 7 bases at V and 0 bases at J; junction bases unmatched: 10. This CDR3 spans 16 amino acids. The CDR3 DNA reads TGTGCCAGCACGGGGACAGGTCTTCATCTGAACACTGAAGCTTTCTTT. Amino acids: CASTGTGLHLNTEAFF.

This clonotype was observed a handful of times. This chain uses TRBV6-6 with TRBJ2-3; 7 nucleotides match TRBD2. Germline V gene sequence: CDR1 MNHNY, CDR2 SVGAGI (reference sequence). V shed 2 bases and J 3 bases; nucleotides not matched to a gene: 2. CDR3 length equals 14 residues. CDR3 residues: CASSYGEGTDTQYF. The CDR3 DNA is TGTGCCAGCAGTTACGGGGAGGGGACAGATACGCAGTATTTT.

This clonotype occurred a few times. The chain couples TRBV19 to TRBJ2-7; 9 bases fit TRBD2. V was clipped by 4 bases and J by 0 bases; unmatched bases: 7. Germline-derived CDR1 and CDR2 are LNHDA and SQIVND (reference sequence). The CDR3 loop spans 16 amino acids. The CDR3: CASSTPSGANSYEQYF. The CDR3 region has the DNA TGTGCCAGTAGTACCCCTAGCGGGGCGAACTCCTACGAGCAGTACTTC.

This clonotype appeared once. The rearrangement joins TRBV6-5 to TRBJ2-5; the D call may be TRBD1 or TRBD2 (5 bases each). The CDR3 consists of 14 residues. V was clipped by 1 base and J by 5 bases, with 11 bases between them. The germline gives CDR1 MNHEY, CDR2 SVGAGI. The CDR3 loop reads CASSYFRGRETQYF. CDR3 sequence (DNA): TGTGCCAGCAGTTACTTCCGGGGACGGGAGACCCAGTACTTC.

This clonotype has only one observation. V and J are TRBV20-1 and TRBJ2-3; a weak D match, TRBD1 (6 bases). Looked up from germline, CDR1 is DFQATT and CDR2 is SNEGSKA (reference sequence). Trimming left V 0 bases short and J 5 bases short, with 21 bases between. The length of the CDR3 is 17 residues. CDR3 coding DNA: TGCAGTGCTAGAGATCCCAGGGGAGAACAGGGAATAGATACGCAGTATTTT. Its translation: CSARDPRGEQGIDTQYF.

This clonotype was detected many times. CDR3 protein: CSVDKGVDTQYF. The CDR3 bases are TGCAGCGTTGATAAGGGTGTAGATACGCAGTATTTT. The chain is built from TRBV29-1 and TRBJ2-3; D gene uncertain. This CDR3 comprises 12 residues. Trimming left V 3 bases short and J 5 bases short, with 9 bases between. Germline lookup yields CDR1 SQVTM and CDR2 ANQGSEA.

In its sample, this clonotype was seen many times. The chain uses TRBV29-1 and TRBJ2-1, with D tentatively TRBD2 (5 bases). V shed 4 bases and J shed 4 bases, with 8 bases lying between them. In germline, CDR1 is SQVTM, CDR2 ANQGSEA. The CDR3 is 12 residues long. The chain's CDR3 is CSVGTRYNEQFF. CDR3 in DNA: TGCAGCGTTGGGACTCGTTACAATGAGCAGTTCTTC.

The gene calls are TRBV27 and TRBJ2-3; D is undetermined. Germline CDR1 reads MNHEY; CDR2 reads SMNVEV (reference sequence). Deletions cut 6 bases from V and 5 bases from J, with 15 bases between. The CDR3 extends over 14 amino acids. CDR3 sequence reads: CASSKYTPRDTQYF. In nucleotides, the CDR3 is TGTGCCAGCAGCAAATATACACCTAGAGATACGCAGTATTTT.

This clonotype has only a few counts. CDR3: CASRELLAGTNTGELFF. The CDR3 DNA sequence: TGTGCCAGCAGGGAGCTTCTAGCGGGGACGAACACCGGGGAGCTGTTTTTT. The chain couples TRBV6-5 to TRBJ2-2; 9 positions match TRBD2. The germline V gene encodes CDR1 MNHEY and CDR2 SVGAGI. The CDR3 spans 17 residues. The junction had 8 bases not matched to a gene; V was cut back by 6 bases and J by 0 bases.

The table lists this clonotype with many counts. CDR3 region: CASSQDMTLTTDTQYF. The CDR3 region has the DNA TGTGCCAGCAGCCAAGATATGACACTGACCACAGATACGCAGTATTTT. The rearrangement links TRBV14 to TRBJ2-3; D is undetermined. The CDR3 sequence is 16 residues long. Trimming pared 0 bases from V and 2 bases from J, leaving 12 bases between. Germline V gives CDR1 SGHDN, CDR2 FVKESK.

This clonotype was recorded a few times. V and J are TRBV18 and TRBJ1-1; maybe TRBD1 (6 bases). Trimming removed 3 bases from V and 4 bases from J, with 15 bases in between. CDR1 KGHSH and CDR2 LQKENI come from the germline V gene. This CDR3 is 15 amino acids long. The CDR3 nucleotides read TGTGCCAGCTCACCTATGAAGGGGGTTGGCACTGAAGCTTTCTTT. This sequence encodes CASSPMKGVGTEAFF.

The genes are TRBV28 and TRBJ2-7, with 8 bases fitting TRBD2. V dropped 10 bases and J dropped 4; count of bases not matched to a gene: 21. The CDR3 has 17 residues. Germline-derived CDR1 and CDR2 are MDHEN and SYDVKM. CDR3 nucleotide sequence: TGTGCCACCTTTCCTTTTACTAGCGGAAGATCTAAATACGAGCAGTACTTC. Its translation: CATFPFTSGRSKYEQYF.

This clonotype was detected only a few times. V and J are TRBV6-2 or TRBV6-3 and TRBJ2-1; 12 positions agree with TRBD1. This CDR3 spans 16 amino acids. V was clipped by 5 bases and J by 4 bases; unmatched bases: 6. Germline-derived CDR1 and CDR2 are MNHEY and SVGEGT. DNA of the CDR3: TGTGCCAGCAGTCGGGGACAGGGGGCCTCGTACAATGAGCAGTTCTTC. This codes for CASSRGQGASYNEQFF.

The chain uses TRBV14 and TRBJ2-3, with 8 bases aligning to TRBD2. Germline values: CDR1 SGHDN, CDR2 FVKESK. J gave up 1 base and V 1 base, and 4 bases lay outside the gene matches. This CDR3 spans 16 amino acids. CDR3 sequence reads: CASSQALAGRTDTQYF. The CDR3 DNA is TGTGCCAGCAGCCAAGCTCTAGCGGGTCGCACAGATACGCAGTATTTT.

The V call is TRBV12-3 or TRBV12-4, the J call TRBJ1-1; D is possibly TRBD1 (6 bases). The CDR3 length is 14 residues. V lost 5 bases to trimming and J lost 0 bases, with 10 bases between them. The DNA for the CDR3 is TGTGCCAGCAGTAGCGGACAGCTGAACACTGAAGCTTTCTTT. It encodes CASSSGQLNTEAFF.